These T cell receptor beta chains were read from a single sample in a study of blood T cells in healthy people across ages. TCRdb analysed the 5' RACE reads with MiXCR anew, one entry per CDR3 protein. The sample has some 1 million distinct CDR3 sequences, 35% to 55% seen once. Material for sequencing was blood. Receptors were obtained from a woman aged 55-70 years in good health. The CDR3 runs from the conserved cysteine through the conserved F or W. Fields, in order: clone size, V gene, J gene, D gene, CDR3 protein, CDR3 DNA. D genes are given only for firm matches. Clone size appears in some rows only: once, few, many, or a class for an expanded clone.

few	TRBV25-1	TRBJ2-5	NA	CASSEYGARTETQYF	TGTGCCAGCAGTGAATATGGGGCTAGAACGGAGACCCAGTACTTC
NA	TRBV5-1	TRBJ2-5	TRBD2	CASSLIPPSGGQGQYF	TGCGCCAGCAGCTTGATTCCCCCTAGCGGGGGCCAAGGGCAGTACTTC
few	TRBV9	TRBJ2-5	NA	CASSGPGLAASKQYF	TGTGCCAGCAGTGGGCCCGGGCTAGCCGCTTCAAAGCAGTACTTC
few	TRBV29-1	TRBJ2-1	TRBD2	CSVEETGLGFERFF	TGCAGCGTTGAAGAAACGGGACTAGGGTTTGAGCGGTTCTTC
NA	TRBV18	TRBJ2-1	NA	CASSPQFVYEQFF	TGTGCCAGCTCACCACAGTTTGTCTATGAGCAGTTCTTC
NA	TRBV9	TRBJ2-5	NA	CASSVSTRMAGETQYF	TGTGCCAGCAGCGTATCGACCAGGATGGCGGGAGAGACCCAGTACTTC
NA	TRBV29-1	TRBJ2-3	NA	CSTGGGTDTQYF	TGCAGCACGGGTGGGGGCACAGATACGCAGTATTTT
NA	TRBV27	TRBJ1-2	NA	CASSSARQATNYGYTF	TGTGCCAGCAGTTCCGCCCGACAGGCGACGAACTATGGCTACACCTTC
NA	TRBV4-2	TRBJ2-7	NA	CASSHTGASEQYF	TGTGCCAGCAGCCATACCGGGGCGTCCGAGCAGTACTTC
few	TRBV10-3	TRBJ2-3	TRBD2	CAIRTQRDCLPGTDTQYF	TGTGCCATCAGAACCCAGCGGGATTGTCTTCCGGGCACAGATACGCAGTATTTT
few	TRBV12-3/TRBV12-4	TRBJ2-7	TRBD2	CASSLGLAGGSYEQYF	TGTGCCAGCAGTTTAGGTCTAGCGGGAGGCTCCTACGAGCAGTACTTC
NA	TRBV19	TRBJ2-7	NA	CASSIGEDTGNEQYF	TGTGCCAGTAGTATAGGGGAAGATACGGGCAATGAGCAGTACTTC
NA	TRBV12-3/TRBV12-4	TRBJ1-4	NA	CASSRRRTNEKLFF	TGTGCCAGCAGTAGACGGAGGACTAATGAAAAACTGTTTTTT
few	TRBV20-1	TRBJ2-7	NA	CSASMVLSYEQYF	TGCAGTGCTAGCATGGTACTGAGCTACGAGCAGTACTTC
NA	TRBV10-2	TRBJ1-6	NA	CASSVESMISPLHF	TGCGCCAGCAGTGTGGAGTCGATGATTTCACCCCTCCACTTT
NA	TRBV6-6	TRBJ1-2	NA	CASRGGGGYGYTF	TGTGCCAGCAGGGGGGGGGGCGGCTATGGCTACACCTTC
NA	TRBV12-3/TRBV12-4	TRBJ1-1	NA	CASSFREGSPFPEAFF	TGTGCCAGCAGTTTCCGCGAGGGTAGTCCCTTCCCTGAAGCTTTCTTT
many	TRBV2	TRBJ2-7	NA	CASSERFSYEQYF	TGTGCCAGCAGTGAACGATTCTCCTACGAGCAGTACTTC
NA	TRBV29-1	TRBJ2-7	NA	CSVGGSEQYF	TGCAGCGTTGGGGGGAGCGAGCAGTACTTC
few	TRBV11-2	TRBJ2-3	NA	CASSLEGLDTQYF	TGTGCCAGCAGCTTGGAGGGCCTGGATACGCAGTATTTT
once	TRBV10-3	TRBJ2-1	TRBD2	CAISLLAGGGNEQFF	TGTGCCATCAGCCTACTAGCGGGGGGTGGCAATGAGCAGTTCTTC
few	TRBV10-1	TRBJ2-7	TRBD1	CASSESGTGEEQYF	TGCGCCAGCAGTGAGTCCGGGACAGGGGAGGAGCAGTACTTC
NA	TRBV20-1	TRBJ2-1	TRBD2	CSAEDPLAGGPDEQFF	TGCAGTGCTGAAGACCCCCTAGCGGGAGGGCCCGATGAGCAGTTCTTC
NA	TRBV7-9	TRBJ2-5	NA	CASSRPGVGETQYF	TGTGCCAGCAGCCGTCCGGGGGTCGGGGAGACCCAGTACTTC
few	TRBV6-2/TRBV6-3	TRBJ2-1	NA	CASSYLGSYNEQFF	TGTGCCAGCAGTTACTTGGGGTCCTACAATGAGCAGTTCTTC
NA	TRBV25-1	TRBJ1-2	NA	CASSELAMGYGYTF	TGTGCCAGCAGTGAATTGGCCATGGGGTATGGCTACACCTTC
few	TRBV24-1	TRBJ2-1	TRBD2	CATSDPTLIAGNEQFF	TGTGCCACCAGTGATCCGACTCTCATAGCGGGAAATGAGCAGTTCTTC
NA	TRBV6-5	TRBJ2-1	TRBD2	CASSYDSREGRFF	TGTGCCAGCAGTTACGATTCGCGGGAGGGCAGGTTCTTC
NA	TRBV25-1	TRBJ1-2	TRBD1	CASSEGRAGGYGYTF	TGTGCCAGCAGTGAAGGTCGGGCAGGGGGCTATGGCTACACCTTC
NA	TRBV6-1	TRBJ2-5	NA	CASTEQGPGETQYF	TGTGCCAGCACCGAACAGGGTCCGGGAGAGACCCAGTACTTC
few	TRBV11-1	TRBJ2-7	TRBD1	CASSPLAGTAYEQYF	TGTGCCAGCAGCCCGCTAGCCGGGACAGCCTACGAGCAGTACTTC
NA	TRBV27	TRBJ2-3	NA	CASSFRTGRESTDTQYF	TGTGCCAGCAGTTTCCGGACAGGGAGGGAGAGCACAGATACGCAGTATTTT
NA	TRBV7-2	TRBJ1-2	NA	CASSLPSGAYYGYTF	TGTGCCAGCAGCCTGCCATCGGGGGCGTACTATGGCTACACCTTC
NA	TRBV13	TRBJ2-1	NA	CASSLRAGRQFF	TGTGCCAGCAGCTTAAGGGCGGGGAGGCAGTTCTTC
few	TRBV19	TRBJ2-3	TRBD2	CASTLLAGGPTDTQYF	TGTGCCAGTACCCTATTGGCGGGAGGACCTACAGATACGCAGTATTTT
NA	TRBV6-6	TRBJ2-7	NA	CASSARGGVTYEQYF	TGTGCCAGCAGTGCCCGCGGGGGCGTCACCTACGAGCAGTACTTC
few	TRBV29-1	TRBJ1-2	NA	CSVTTPNYGYTF	TGCAGCGTCACGACACCGAACTATGGCTACACCTTC
few	TRBV5-1	TRBJ2-7	NA	CASRVTHEQYF	TGCGCCAGCAGAGTGACACACGAGCAGTACTTC
NA	TRBV6-1	TRBJ2-3	TRBD1	CASSVTGGLTDTQYF	TGTGCCAGCAGTGTGACAGGGGGTCTCACAGATACGCAGTATTTT
few	TRBV5-1	TRBJ2-7	TRBD1	CASRYDRAEQYF	TGCGCCAGCAGATATGACAGGGCCGAGCAGTACTTC
NA	TRBV20-1	TRBJ1-2	NA	CSALTRAYGYTF	TGCAGTGCCCTGACCAGAGCTTATGGCTACACCTTC
many	TRBV4-1	TRBJ2-7	TRBD2	CASSSGGGEQYF	TGCGCCAGCAGCTCGGGAGGGGGTGAGCAGTACTTC
NA	TRBV12-3/TRBV12-4	TRBJ2-5	NA	CASSLNQGWGETQYF	TGTGCCAGCAGCTTAAACCAGGGGTGGGGAGAGACCCAGTACTTC
NA	TRBV30	TRBJ2-5	NA	CAWSVDRNNEQYF	TGTGCCTGGAGCGTGGACAGAAACAATGAGCAGTACTTC
few	TRBV29-1	TRBJ2-1	TRBD2	CSVEGGSFGRAENEQFF	TGCAGCGTTGAAGGGGGCAGTTTCGGGAGGGCCGAGAATGAGCAGTTCTTC
NA	TRBV14	TRBJ2-3	NA	CASSQDRGLNTDTQYF	TGTGCCAGCAGCCAAGATCGGGGGCTAAACACAGATACGCAGTATTTT
NA	TRBV7-9	TRBJ2-5	TRBD2	CASSPYGGGRATQETQYF	TGTGCCAGCAGCCCATATGGTGGCGGGAGGGCGACACAAGAGACCCAGTACTTC
NA	TRBV12-3/TRBV12-4	TRBJ2-1	TRBD2	CASSPGTSGRIVSEQFF	TGTGCCAGCAGTCCCGGGACTAGCGGGAGGATCGTAAGTGAGCAGTTCTTC